This paragraph reports one T cell receptor (beta chain). The antigen is not known. With a much larger clone just one base away, this may be a read error. This sample stems from a study of T-cell reconstitution after alpha-beta-depleted transplantation in children. Findings and caveats of the study: Reported findings indicate that, about two months after transplant, alpha-beta T cells came from several hundred expanded clones, which were derived from non-depleted graft cells. A year had passed since transplant, and T-cell counts and diversity by then came mostly from newly produced T cells. TCRbeta diversity was high at day 60 in some patients (a result of surviving recipient T cells and thymic progenitors).

TCRbeta library preparation incorporated unique molecular identifiers. TCRdb reanalysed the PCR reads using MiXCR and keeps one entry per CDR3 protein. The repertoire holds fewer than 350,000 distinct CDR3 sequences, with around a tenth as singletons. In germline, CDR1 is GTSNPN, CDR2 SVGIG (reference sequence). The CDR3 sequence is 17 residues long. The chain carries TRBV30 and TRBJ2-2; 9 positions agree with TRBD1. The sample in question was peripheral blood, obtained 180 days after TCRalphabeta/CD19-depleted stem cell transplant. The sequence derives from a male patient aged 2 to 10 who had a stem cell transplant for chronic granulomatous disease, so the T cells may come from the graft donor. The CDR3, as DNA: TGTGCCCGGAGCTCAGGGGGGACAGGGACCCTCACCGGGGAGCTGTTTTTT. Its protein is CARSSGGTGTLTGELFF.